This passage covers 21 T cell receptor beta chains from one sample sequenced in a study of control samples from healthy donors and cancer patients. Only in-frame clones appear in the TCRdb table, and some are missing; sequencing was by immunoSEQ multiplex PCR. The repertoire consists of roughly 190,000 clones, with around 92% occurring once and the leading ten covering over 1.2%. Sequenced input: blood. The receptors originated from a woman younger than 45 in good health.

The chain has TRBV7-8 and TRBJ1-2; D might be TRBD1 (5 bases). CDR1 is SGHVS, CDR2 FQNEAQ, per germline. The germline V and J ends were trimmed by 3 bases and 2 bases, with 7 bases remaining between them. The length of the CDR3 is 13 residues. The CDR3 bases are TGTGCCAGCAGCTTTAGACAGAACTATGGCTACACCTTC. Protein: CASSFRQNYGYTF.

V is TRBV15 and J is TRBJ2-5, with 7 bases lining up with TRBD1. The CDR3 contains 16 residues. Germline-derived CDR1 and CDR2 are LNHNV and YYDKDF (reference sequence). V shed 3 bases and J 0 bases; nucleotides not matched to a gene: 7. The CDR3 DNA follows: TGTGCCACCAGCAGGAGGACAGGTATCCACCAAGAGACCCAGTACTTC. It is translated as CATSRRTGIHQETQYF.

This chain connects TRBV19 to TRBJ2-1; D unclear. The germline V and J ends were trimmed by 1 base and 7 bases, with 2 bases remaining between them. The length of the CDR3 is 11 residues. The V gene's germline CDR1 is LNHDA and CDR2 SQIVND (reference sequence). The CDR3 spells CASSIVNEQFF. The CDR3 DNA reads TGTGCCAGTAGTATAGTTAATGAGCAGTTCTTC.

The V and J genes are TRBV6-5 and TRBJ1-6; 10 bases align to TRBD1. J lost 9 bases, V lost 10 bases, and 6 bases had no gene match. The CDR3 is 13 amino acids. Per germline, CDR1 MNHEY and CDR2 SVGAGI. CDR3 coding DNA: TGTGCCATACCGGGACAGGGGACTTCACCCCTCCACTTT. Translation gives CAIPGQGTSPLHF.

On this clone itself: Given a much more abundant clone one base away, this may be a read error. The sample carries other DNA sequences with the same CDR3. The V call is TRBV29-1, the J call TRBJ2-7; maybe TRBD1 (6 bases). The V and J ends lost 4 bases and 3 bases respectively, with 7 bases between them. Looked up from germline, CDR1 is SQVTM and CDR2 is ANQGSEA. The CDR3 consists of 11 residues. The CDR3 bases are TGCAGCGTTGGGACAGACTACGAGCAGTACTTC. Translation gives CSVGTDYEQYF.

The CDR3 reads CASSPPLGANTEAFF. The CDR3 DNA is TGTGCCAGCTCACCACCGCTGGGGGCGAACACTGAAGCTTTCTTT. The J gene is TRBJ1-1, the V gene TRBV18, with D tentatively TRBD1 (6 bases). Germline-derived CDR1 and CDR2 are KGHSH and LQKENI. V lost 0 bases, J lost 1 base, and 9 bases lay in between. The CDR3 spans 15 residues.

The J gene is TRBJ1-5, the V gene TRBV1; the table's D call, TRBD1, was not checked against the DNA. TRBV1 is a recognized pseudogene. This CDR3 has 18 residues. The CDR3 DNA reads as TGCACCAGCAGCCAAGGGGACAGGGGGCTATTAGGCAATCAGCCCCAGCATTTT. Translation: CTSSQGDRGLLGNQPQHF.

The chain is built from TRBV4-2 and TRBJ2-1; 8 nucleotides align to TRBD2. V lost 4 bases, J lost 4 bases, and 6 bases stayed unmatched. CDR1 is LGHNA and CDR2 is YNFKEQ in the germline V gene. The CDR3 is 15 amino acids. CDR3 amino acids: CASSRSGSDYNEQFF. The CDR3 nucleotides are TGTGCCAGCAGCCGGAGCGGGAGTGATTACAATGAGCAGTTCTTC.

The rearrangement links TRBV7-9 to TRBJ2-7; D not resolved. The CDR3 consists of 12 residues. CDR1 is SEHNR and CDR2 is FQNEAQ in the germline V gene (reference sequence). V lost 0 bases and J 11 bases, leaving 11 bases between the germline ends. The CDR3 coding sequence is TGTGCCAGCAGCTTAGCTGGCTTATCGGAGTACTTC. Its protein product is CASSLAGLSEYF.

V is TRBV6-5 and J is TRBJ1-5, with a tentative D call TRBD1 (6 bases). Germline V gene sequence: CDR1 MNHEY, CDR2 SVGAGI. The ends were cut back, 7 bases at V and 8 bases at J, with 18 bases in the middle. The CDR3 is made up of 14 amino acids. CDR3 region: CASIAGVSREPQHF. The CDR3 DNA follows: TGTGCCAGCATAGCAGGGGTCTCGAGGGAGCCCCAGCATTTT.

The chain uses TRBV19 and TRBJ2-3; 11 bases agree with TRBD2. CDR3 size: 15 residues. CDR1 and CDR2 from the germline V gene are LNHDA and SQIVND (reference sequence). With 6 bases clipped from V and 2 bases from J, the junction kept 4 bases outside the gene matches. DNA of the CDR3: TGTGCCAGTAGAACGACTAGCGGGGACACAGATACGCAGTATTTT. As protein: CASRTTSGDTDTQYF.

In this sample, this clone turned up once. V gene TRBV5-5 combines with J gene TRBJ1-1, with 8 bases matching TRBD1. Germline V gene sequence: CDR1 SGHKS, CDR2 YYEKEE (reference sequence). There are 17 residues in the CDR3. With 2 bases clipped from V and 1 base from J, the junction kept 10 bases outside the gene matches. The chain's CDR3 is CASSFWAGGAGNTEAFF. CDR3 coding DNA: TGTGCCAGCAGCTTCTGGGCAGGGGGCGCGGGGAACACTGAAGCTTTCTTT.

The J gene is TRBJ1-2, the V gene TRBV15; tentative D call: TRBD1 (5 bases). Germline-derived CDR1 and CDR2 are LNHNV and YYDKDF (reference sequence). Trimming removed 3 bases from V and 2 bases from J, with 16 bases in between. The CDR3 has 16 amino acids. CDR3 coding DNA: TGTGCCACCAGCAGTACCTTCCGGGGCACCAACTATGGCTACACCTTC. This codes for CATSSTFRGTNYGYTF.

This clone was seen just once. The chain joins TRBV11-2 to TRBJ2-1, with TRBD2 matching over 7 bases. With 5 bases clipped from V and 0 bases from J, the junction kept 4 bases outside the gene matches. From germline, CDR1 is SGHAT and CDR2 FQNNGV. The CDR3 has 15 amino acids. CDR3 sequence reads: CASSPRTSSYNEQFF. The CDR3 nucleotides read TGTGCCAGCAGCCCTAGGACTAGCTCCTACAATGAGCAGTTCTTC.

V gene TRBV7-3 combines with J gene TRBJ1-1; perhaps TRBD1 as D (6 bases). This CDR3 spans 12 amino acids. Germline V gives CDR1 SGHTA, CDR2 FQGTGA. Trimming took 1 base from V and 11 from J, leaving 11 bases between them. CDR3 nucleotides: TGTGCCAGCAGCTTAAGTGGGGGCGAGGCTTTCTTT. Translating gives CASSLSGGEAFF.

The V gene is TRBV12-3 or TRBV12-4, the J gene TRBJ1-1; a weak D match, TRBD1 (5 bases). Trimming cost V 5 bases and J 4 bases, with 8 bases left between them. The CDR3 consists of 12 residues. The CDR3 sequence: CASSPGTTEAFF. The CDR3 nucleotides read TGTGCCAGCAGTCCCGGGACCACTGAAGCTTTCTTT.

This chain links TRBV6-1 with TRBJ1-4; the match to TRBD1 covers 7 bases. CDR1 and CDR2 (germline): MNHNS, SASEGT. This CDR3 is built from 15 residues. V lost 6 bases and J lost 0; bases outside the gene matches: 4. For the CDR3, the DNA is TGTGCCAGCAGCCGTACAGGGGCAACTAATGAAAAACTGTTTTTT. Its translation is CASSRTGATNEKLFF.

Regarding this clone: This specimen includes other DNA sequences encoding the same CDR3. The V and J genes are TRBV19 and TRBJ1-4; D unresolved. CDR1 LNHDA and CDR2 SQIVND come from the germline V gene (reference sequence). V lost 0 bases, J lost 5 bases, and 4 bases lay in between. This CDR3 spans 13 amino acids. CDR3 sequence reads: CASSIDRNEKLFF. The CDR3, as DNA: TGTGCCAGTAGTATAGATCGAAATGAAAAACTGTTTTTT.

V gene TRBV5-6 combines with J gene TRBJ1-5, with 7 bases identical to TRBD1. V lost 4 bases and J lost 5; bases outside the gene matches: 9. Germline V gives CDR1 SGHDT, CDR2 YYEEEE. There are 15 residues in the CDR3. Here the CDR3 DNA reads TGTGCCAGCAGCGTCTCAGGGGGTGGCGATCAGCCCCAGCATTTT. Translation gives CASSVSGGGDQPQHF. The complete variable domain, with remaining parts taken from reference TRBV5-6 and TRBJ1-5, reads DAGVTQSPTHLIKTRGQQVTLRCSPKSGHDTVSWYQQALGQGPQFIFQYYEEEERQRGNFPDRFSGHQFPNYSSELNVNALLLGDSALYLCASSVSGGGDQPQHFGDGTRLSIL.

This clone was picked up one time. V and J are TRBV6-2 or TRBV6-3 and TRBJ2-7, with D unresolved. CDR1 is MNHEY and CDR2 is SVGEGT in the germline V gene. V lost 0 bases and J lost 6, with 3 bases in between. CDR3 length: 11 residues. The CDR3 coding sequence is TGTGCCAGCAGTTACTCCCTCGAGCAGTACTTC. Its protein is CASSYSLEQYF.

The rearrangement joins TRBV18 to TRBJ2-7; TRBD1 aligns across 9 bases. Germline V gives CDR1 KGHSH, CDR2 LQKENI. The CDR3 contains 16 residues. The ends lost 3 bases at V and 4 bases at J; junction bases unmatched: 10. The CDR3 loop reads CASSPTSGTGRYEQYF. As DNA, the CDR3 is TGTGCCAGCTCACCTACCTCCGGGACAGGGCGTTACGAGCAGTACTTC.